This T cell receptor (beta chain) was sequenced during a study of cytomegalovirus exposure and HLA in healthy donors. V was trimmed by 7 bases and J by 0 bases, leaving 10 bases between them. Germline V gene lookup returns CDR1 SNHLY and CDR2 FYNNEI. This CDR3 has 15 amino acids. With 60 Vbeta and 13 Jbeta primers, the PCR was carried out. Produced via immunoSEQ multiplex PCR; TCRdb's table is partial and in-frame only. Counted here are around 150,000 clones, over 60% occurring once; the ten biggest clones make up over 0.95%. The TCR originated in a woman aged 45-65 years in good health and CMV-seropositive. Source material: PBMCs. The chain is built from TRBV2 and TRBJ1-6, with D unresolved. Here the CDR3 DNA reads TGTGCCAGCATGACTCGTAGCTCCTATAATTCACCCCTCCACTTT. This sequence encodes CASMTRSSYNSPLHF.